Below, 15 T cell receptor beta chains from the same sample are listed, as sequenced in a study of graft-versus-host responses after intestinal transplantation. Profiling relied on immunoSEQ multiplex PCR, and the TCRdb table lists in-frame clones only, not all of them. The repertoire includes around 67,000 clones, around 87% of them detected once, and about 4.2% sits in the top ten. Their antigens are not known. The sample in question was unstimulated CD8+ T cells sorted from spleen or lymph node cells, obtained before transplant. Receptor source: a human donor who was the organ donor for an intestinal transplant.

The chain couples TRBV21-1 to TRBJ1-4; TRBD1 is taken as the D call from the table, unchecked against the DNA. TRBV21-1 counts as a pseudogene. The CDR3 consists of 16 residues. The CDR3 sequence: CASSIPGQATNEKLFF. The CDR3 coding sequence is TGTGCCAGCAGCATCCCGGGACAGGCAACTAATGAAAAACTGTTTTTT.

V usage is TRBV7-8 and J usage is TRBJ1-2; 7 bases line up with TRBD1. In germline, CDR1 is SGHVS, CDR2 FQNEAQ. Trimming took 0 bases from V and 6 from J; bases not matched to a gene: 4. The CDR3 runs to 14 residues. CDR3 nucleotides: TGTGCCAGCAGCTTAGCGATCGGACAGGATGGCTACACCTTC. Translated: CASSLAIGQDGYTF. Full variable domain (rest looked up from reference TRBV7-8 and TRBJ1-2): GAGVSQSPRYKVAKRGQDVALRCDPISGHVSLFWYQQALGQGPEFLTYFQNEAQLDKSGLPSDRFFAERPEGSVSTLKIQRTQQEDSAVYLCASSLAIGQDGYTFGSGTRLTVV.

The chain joins TRBV5-4 to TRBJ1-3, with D possibly TRBD1 on 5 matching bases. Germline V gene data show CDR1 as SGHNT and CDR2 as YYREEE (reference sequence). Trimming took off 2 bases at V and 8 bases at J, with 14 bases between the two ends. The CDR3 is 14 residues long. The CDR3 protein is CASSFGAEGDTIYF. CDR3 DNA: TGTGCCAGCAGCTTTGGCGCAGAAGGGGACACCATATATTTT.

The V gene is TRBV11-2, the J gene TRBJ2-3; 11 nucleotides align to TRBD2. CDR3 size: 18 residues. Germline loops: CDR1 SGHAT, CDR2 FQNNGV. Losses at the gene ends were 4 bases for V and 4 bases for J; bases not matched to a gene: 13. CDR3 region: CASSYKSFSGGAADTQYF. The CDR3 DNA reads as TGTGCCAGCAGCTACAAATCCTTTAGCGGGGGGGCCGCAGATACGCAGTATTTT.

V gene TRBV10-3 combines with J gene TRBJ1-3; D remains unclear. Deletions cut 4 bases from V and 0 bases from J, with 10 bases between. The CDR3 covers 15 residues. Germline V gene sequence: CDR1 ENHRY, CDR2 SYGVKD. The CDR3 DNA reads as TGTGCCATCAGTGTCAGGTCGACCTCTGGAAACACCATATATTTT. It is translated as CAISVRSTSGNTIYF.

The V call is TRBV7-6, the J call TRBJ1-6; the match to TRBD1 covers 7 bases. After removal of 4 bases from V and 3 bases from J, the junction contained 9 bases not matched to a gene. Looked up from germline, CDR1 is SGHVS and CDR2 is FNYEAQ. The CDR3 extends over 17 amino acids. CDR3 region: CASSSDTGVFYNSPLHF. The CDR3 coding sequence is TGTGCCAGCAGCTCGGATACAGGGGTCTTCTATAATTCACCCCTCCACTTT.

The genes are TRBV2 and TRBJ2-3; 9 positions agree with TRBD2. V lost 6 bases and J lost 4; bases outside the gene matches: 14. The CDR3 consists of 17 residues. CDR1 and CDR2 from the germline V gene are SNHLY and FYNNEI. This CDR3 reads CASSHSGGPPTADTQYF. DNA for the CDR3: TGTGCCAGCAGCCATAGCGGGGGCCCCCCCACAGCAGATACGCAGTATTTT.

This chain uses TRBV4-3 with TRBJ2-2; no reliable D call. V was cut by 1 base and J by 2 bases, with 11 bases left in between. The CDR3 is 16 amino acids. The germline V gene has CDR1 LGHNA and CDR2 YSLEER. The CDR3 region is CASSQVSTLNTGELFF. The CDR3 region has the DNA TGCGCCAGCAGCCAAGTCTCCACTCTAAACACCGGGGAGCTGTTTTTT.

The V call is TRBV28, the J call TRBJ2-3; D possibly corresponds to TRBD2 (5 bases). The germline V gene encodes CDR1 MDHEN and CDR2 SYDVKM. The CDR3 runs 15 residues. V dropped 6 bases and J dropped 0 bases, with 13 bases sitting between them. The CDR3 here is CASSVEAGSTDTQYF. The CDR3 DNA reads TGTGCCAGCAGCGTGGAGGCAGGAAGCACAGATACGCAGTATTTT.

This sequence joins TRBV7-2 and TRBJ2-5, with 10 bases identical to TRBD2. Looked up from germline, CDR1 is SGHTA and CDR2 is FQGNSA. The trim removed 5 bases at V and 0 bases at J, leaving 15 bases unmatched. The CDR3 loop spans 19 amino acids. The DNA for the CDR3 is TGTGCCAGCAGCCCGACTTCAATAGAGCGGGGGGGCTACCAAGAGACCCAGTACTTC. This encodes CASSPTSIERGGYQETQYF. Using reference TRBV7-2 and TRBJ2-5 for the parts outside the CDR3, the full variable domain is GAGVSQSPSNKVTEKGKDVELRCDPISGHTALYWYRQSLGQGLEFLIYFQGNSAPDKSGLPSDRFSAERTGGSVSTLTIQRTQQEDSAVYLCASSPTSIERGGYQETQYFGPGTRLLVL.

The V call is TRBV2, the J call TRBJ2-4; 7 bases map to TRBD1. The J segment lost 2 bases and the V segment lost 7 bases, leaving 2 bases of the junction unmatched. Germline V lookup: CDR1 SNHLY, CDR2 FYNNEI. This CDR3 comprises 13 residues. The CDR3 nucleotides read TGTGCCAGCAACAGGGGAACCAAAAACATTCAGTACTTC. It translates to CASNRGTKNIQYF.

This CDR3 is CASSSPSQPGGGTDTQYF. CDR3 DNA: TGTGCCAGCAGCTCCCCGAGCCAACCCGGGGGAGGCACAGATACGCAGTATTTT. This chain joins TRBV7-8 and TRBJ2-3; perhaps TRBD2 as D (6 bases). The V end lost 4 bases, the J end lost 1 base, and 21 bases lay between the germline ends. Per the germline V gene, CDR1 is SGHVS and CDR2 is FQNEAQ. The CDR3 totals 18 residues.

This sequence joins TRBV4-3 and TRBJ1-1; D ambiguous. This CDR3 comprises 13 residues. Germline CDR1 reads LGHNA; CDR2 reads YSLEER. V was clipped by 0 bases and J by 1 base, with 3 bases between them. The CDR3, as DNA: TGCGCCAGCAGCCAAGACGGGAACACTGAAGCTTTCTTT. It specifies CASSQDGNTEAFF.

V and J are TRBV7-2 and TRBJ2-2, with 12 bases lining up with TRBD2. Germline assignment: CDR1 SGHTA and CDR2 FQGNSA. The CDR3 contains 16 residues. With V trimmed by 2 bases and J by 6 bases, 4 bases remained unmatched. The CDR3 DNA sequence: TGTGCCAGCAGCTTATGGCTAGCGGGGGGGGCCGGGGAGCTGTTTTTT. It is translated as CASSLWLAGGAGELFF.

This clone appeared a single time. This chain uses TRBV20-1 with TRBJ2-7; D not resolved. CDR1 and CDR2 from the germline V gene are DFQATT and SNEGSKA (reference sequence). The CDR3 has 11 residues. V shed 5 bases and J shed 7 bases, with 12 bases lying between them. This chain's CDR3 is CSASGSREQYV. In DNA form, the CDR3 reads TGCAGTGCTTCCGGGTCCCGGGAGCAGTACGTC.